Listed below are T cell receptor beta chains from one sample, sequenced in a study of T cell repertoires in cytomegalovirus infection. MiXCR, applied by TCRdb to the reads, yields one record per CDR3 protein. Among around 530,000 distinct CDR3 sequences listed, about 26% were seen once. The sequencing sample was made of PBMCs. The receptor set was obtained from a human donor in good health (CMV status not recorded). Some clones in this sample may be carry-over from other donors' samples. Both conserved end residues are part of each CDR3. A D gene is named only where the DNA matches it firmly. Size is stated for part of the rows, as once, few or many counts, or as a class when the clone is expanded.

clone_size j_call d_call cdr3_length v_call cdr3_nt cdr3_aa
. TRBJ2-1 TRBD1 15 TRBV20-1 TGCAGTGCTTCCCCGGGACAGGGGTTTAACAATGAGCAGTTCTTC CSASPGQGFNNEQFF
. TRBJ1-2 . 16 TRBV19 TGTGCCAGTAGTATAGATGCGGGACGGACTTACTATGGCTACACCTTC CASSIDAGRTYYGYTF
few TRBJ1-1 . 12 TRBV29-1 TGCAGCGCTTTCACAGTGAACACTGAAGCTTTCTTT CSAFTVNTEAFF
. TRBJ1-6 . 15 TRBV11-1 TGTGCCAGCAGCTCAATTTGGACTTATAATTCACCCCTCCACTTT CASSSIWTYNSPLHF
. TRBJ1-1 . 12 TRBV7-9 TGTGCCAGCAGCTTAGTGGCAGGCCCTGCTTTCTTT CASSLVAGPAFF
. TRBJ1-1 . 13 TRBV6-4 TGTGCCAGCAGTGAGACTCAGGGCACTGAAGCTTTCTTT CASSETQGTEAFF
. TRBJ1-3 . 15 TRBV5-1 TGCGCCAGCAGCTTGGAAACAGGTTCTGGAAACACCATATATTTT CASSLETGSGNTIYF
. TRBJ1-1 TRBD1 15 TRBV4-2 TGTGCCAGCAGCCCTGAGGACAGGCGGGACACTGAAGCTTTCTTT CASSPEDRRDTEAFF
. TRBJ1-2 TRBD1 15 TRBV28 TGTGCCAGCAGTTTAAGCCGACAGGGGGCTTATGGCTACACCTTC CASSLSRQGAYGYTF
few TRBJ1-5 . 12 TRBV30 TGTGCCTGGAGTCCTAACAATCAGCCCCAGCATTTT CAWSPNNQPQHF
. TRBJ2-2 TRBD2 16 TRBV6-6 TGTGCCAGTAGGGGACTAGCGGACTTTAACACCGGGGAGCTGTTTTTT CASRGLADFNTGELFF
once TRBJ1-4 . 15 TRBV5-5 TGTGCCAGCAGCCGCCGACAGGCAACTAATGAAAAACTGTTTTTT CASSRRQATNEKLFF
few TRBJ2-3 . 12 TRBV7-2 TGTGCCAGCAGCCCTCCATTCGATACGCAGTATTTT CASSPPFDTQYF
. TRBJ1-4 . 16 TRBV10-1 TGCGCCAGCAGGACCGGGCCGAACCCGGAGAATGAAAAACTGTTTTTT CASRTGPNPENEKLFF
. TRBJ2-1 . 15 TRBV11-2 TGTGCCAGCACGCAGGACTATTCTTTCTACAATGAGCAGTTCTTC CASTQDYSFYNEQFF
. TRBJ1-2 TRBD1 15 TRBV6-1 TGTGCCAGCAGCCCCGGGACAGCGCGTTTCTATGGCTACACCTTC CASSPGTARFYGYTF
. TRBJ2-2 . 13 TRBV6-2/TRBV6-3 TGTGCCAGCAGTTTCACTAGAGCCGGGGAGCTGTTTTTT CASSFTRAGELFF
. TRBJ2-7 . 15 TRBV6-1 TGTGCCAGCAGTGAAGTTAATTACAAGAGTTACGAGCAGTACTTC CASSEVNYKSYEQYF
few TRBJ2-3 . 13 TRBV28 TGTGCCTGCGCGGGACTCACGACAGATACGCAGTATTTT CACAGLTTDTQYF
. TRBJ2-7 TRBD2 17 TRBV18 TGTGCCAGCTCACCACTGCTAGCGGGAGAGAGCTCCTACGAGCAGTACTTC CASSPLLAGESSYEQYF
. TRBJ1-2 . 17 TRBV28 TGTGCCAGCAGTTTGCCGACGGTCTTCCTTTTCGGCTATGGCTACACCTTC CASSLPTVFLFGYGYTF
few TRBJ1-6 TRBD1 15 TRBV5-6 TGTGCCAGCAGCCCGTGGACAGGGAAGGGTTCACCCCTCCACTTT CASSPWTGKGSPLHF
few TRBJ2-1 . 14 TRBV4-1 TGCGCCAGCAGCTATCGACTGACCGACAATGAGCAGTTCTTC CASSYRLTDNEQFF
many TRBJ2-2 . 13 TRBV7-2 TGTGCCAGCAGCCGACGAAGTACCGGGGAGCTGTTTTTT CASSRRSTGELFF
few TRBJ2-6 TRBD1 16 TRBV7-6 TGTGCCAGCAGCTCCGGACAGGGAACCGGGGCCAACGTCCTGACTTTC CASSSGQGTGANVLTF
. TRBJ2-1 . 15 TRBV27 TGTGCCAGCAGGATGCTAGTAATGTCCTACAATGAGCAGTTCTTC CASRMLVMSYNEQFF
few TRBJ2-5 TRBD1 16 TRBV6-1 TGTGCCAGCAGTCCCTGGACAGGCTCGGAGCAAGAGACCCAGTACTTC CASSPWTGSEQETQYF
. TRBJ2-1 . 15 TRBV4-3 TGCGCCAGCAGCCAAGACTACCAGGCCTACAATGAGCAGTTCTTC CASSQDYQAYNEQFF
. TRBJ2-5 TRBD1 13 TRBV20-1 TGCAGTGCTCAGACAGGGGGCCTGGAGACCCAGTACTTC CSAQTGGLETQYF
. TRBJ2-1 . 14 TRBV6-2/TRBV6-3 TGTGCCAGCAGTTACTCGATGTCTAGAGGTGAGCAGTTCTTC CASSYSMSRGEQFF
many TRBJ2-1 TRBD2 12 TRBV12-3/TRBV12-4 TGTGCCAGCAGTCTAGCGGGCGGTGAGCAGTTCTTC CASSLAGGEQFF
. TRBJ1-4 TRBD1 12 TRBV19 TGTGCCAGTAGCGGACAGGGGCGAAAACTGTTTTTT CASSGQGRKLFF
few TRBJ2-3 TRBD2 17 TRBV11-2 TGTGCCAGCAGCTTAGGAGCGTTAGCGGGTGAGGGGGATACGCAGTATTTT CASSLGALAGEGDTQYF
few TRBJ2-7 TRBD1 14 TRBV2 TGTGCCAGCAAGAACCGGGACAGCTCCTACGAGCAGTACTTC CASKNRDSSYEQYF
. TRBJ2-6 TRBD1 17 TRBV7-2 TGTGCCAGCAGGTCCGGGACAGTAAGCTCTGGGGCCAACGTCCTGACTTTC CASRSGTVSSGANVLTF
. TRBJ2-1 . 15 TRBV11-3 TGTGCCAGCAGCTTAGGCGGGACTTTGAACAATGAGCAGTTCTTC CASSLGGTLNNEQFF
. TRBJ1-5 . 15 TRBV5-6 TGTGCCAGCAGCTCTTGGACGGCATTAATCAAGCCCCAGCATTTT CASSSWTALIKPQHF
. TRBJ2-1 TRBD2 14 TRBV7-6 TGTGCCAGCAGCTCGTGGACTAGCGCTGGTGAGCAGTTCTTC CASSSWTSAGEQFF
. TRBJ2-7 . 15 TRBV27 TGTGCCAGCAGTTTGAAGGGAGGTACCTCCTACGAGCAGTACTTC CASSLKGGTSYEQYF
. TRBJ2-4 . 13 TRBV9 TGTGCCAGCAGCGGGATTGCCAAAAACATTCAGTACTTC CASSGIAKNIQYF
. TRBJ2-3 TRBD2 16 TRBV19 TGTGCCAGTAGTTGGACTAGCGGGAGTATAAAAGATACGCAGTATTTT CASSWTSGSIKDTQYF
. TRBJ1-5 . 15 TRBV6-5 TGTGCCAGCAGTTCCGACAGAAATAGCAATCAGCCCCAGCATTTT CASSSDRNSNQPQHF
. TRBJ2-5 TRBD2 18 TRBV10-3 TGTGCCATCAGTGACCTAACGACTAGCGGGATAGGGGTTGAGACCCAGTACTTC CAISDLTTSGIGVETQYF
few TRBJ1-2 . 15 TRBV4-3 TGCGCCAGCAGCCAGGCAGGGCTAGCTAACTATGGCTACACCTTC CASSQAGLANYGYTF
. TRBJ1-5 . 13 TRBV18 TGTGCCAGCTCACCCGGGGTAGATCAGCCCCAGCATTTT CASSPGVDQPQHF
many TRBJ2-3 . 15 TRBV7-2 TGTGCCAGCAGCTTAGCGAGGGGGGTGACAGATACGCAGTATTTT CASSLARGVTDTQYF